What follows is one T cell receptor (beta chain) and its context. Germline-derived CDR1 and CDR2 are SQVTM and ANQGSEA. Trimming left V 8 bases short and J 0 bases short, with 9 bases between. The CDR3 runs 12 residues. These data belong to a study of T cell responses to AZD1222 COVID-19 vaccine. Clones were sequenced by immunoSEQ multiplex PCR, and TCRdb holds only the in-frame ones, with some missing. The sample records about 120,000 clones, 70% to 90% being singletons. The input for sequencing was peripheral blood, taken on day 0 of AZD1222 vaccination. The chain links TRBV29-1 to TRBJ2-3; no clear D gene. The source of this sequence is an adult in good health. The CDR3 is CSFSSSTDTQYF. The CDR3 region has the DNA TGCAGCTTCTCCTCTAGCACAGATACGCAGTATTTT.